The TCR beta chain under discussion was sequenced for a study of control samples from healthy donors and cancer patients. The table lists this clone with a count of one. Sequenced by immunoSEQ multiplex PCR; TCRdb stores in-frame clones only, minus some. The table has around 150,000 clones, about 94% seen once. In germline, CDR1 is SGDLS, CDR2 YYNGEE. This CDR3 region has 17 residues. Trimming removed 0 bases from V and 5 bases from J; junction bases left unmatched: 11. The chain has TRBV9 and TRBJ2-5; 9 nucleotides line up with TRBD1. The clonotype comes from a woman aged 40 to 50 in good health. The source material was blood. CDR3 nucleotide sequence: TGTGCCAGCAGCGTAGCTACGTTTGGGACAGGGCCCGAGACCCAGTACTTC. It is translated as CASSVATFGTGPETQYF.